This T cell receptor (beta chain) was obtained from a study of T cells in Graves' hyperthyroidism and ophthalmopathy. Study-wide findings and caveats: Ophthalmopathy, which appeared later, was predicted by the model a median approximately 6 months before onset.

Per the germline V gene, CDR1 is SGDLS and CDR2 is YYNGEE. The CDR3 is 15 residues long. V dropped 1 base and J dropped 7; count of bases not matched to a gene: 4. Each diagnosis was grounded in clinical symptoms, serum thyroxine and TRAb, thyroid ultrasound, and orbital computed tomography. From approximately 9.5 ml of fresh peripheral blood, PBMCs were isolated. Amplified TCR beta CDR3 regions came from RNA transcripts. HTBI primers were the set used in a first-round RT-PCR of the TCR CDR3. TCRdb independently ran MiXCR on the multiplex PCR reads; one entry per CDR3 protein. Here the sample spans 90,000 to 120,000 distinct CDR3 sequences, 15% to 20% being singletons. This clonotype was detected many times. Its antigen is currently unknown.

Source material: blood. The chain combines TRBV9 with TRBJ2-1, with 11 bases identical to TRBD2. The receptor's source is a woman between 45 and 60 years old with Graves' hyperthyroidism. The CDR3 bases are TGTGCCAGCAGCGTACTAGCGGGAGGATCAAATGAGCAGTTCTTC. Protein: CASSVLAGGSNEQFF.